Each of the 5 T cell receptor beta chains below was sequenced from the same sample in a study of cytomegalovirus exposure and HLA in healthy donors. Vbeta (60) and Jbeta (13) primers were used in the PCR. Libraries were prepared by immunoSEQ multiplex PCR; TCRdb keeps only in-frame clonotypes and omits some of them. The profile shows roughly 190,000 clones, 70% to 80% of them singletons. Sequencing was performed on PBMCs. Every receptor here comes from a woman aged 25 to 39 in good health and CMV-seropositive.

The chain links TRBV6-1 to TRBJ1-6, with 11 bases matching TRBD1. Germline assignment: CDR1 MNHNS and CDR2 SASEGT. This CDR3 has 19 amino acids. V gave up 4 bases and J gave up 3 bases; unmatched junction bases: 11. CDR3 nucleotide sequence: TGTGCCAGCAGTGGTCTGGGGGACAGGGGGTATAACTATAATTCACCCCTCCACTTT. It is translated as CASSGLGDRGYNYNSPLHF.

V is TRBV9 and J is TRBJ1-3, with D possibly matching TRBD1 (5 bases). The CDR3 runs to 13 residues. Trimming removed 3 bases from V and 2 bases from J, with 6 bases in between. Germline CDR1 and CDR2: SGDLS and YYNGEE. As DNA, the CDR3 is TGTGCCAGCAGCGCAGGGCCTGGAAACACCATATATTTT. Translating it yields CASSAGPGNTIYF. Full variable domain (remainder filled in from reference TRBV9 and TRBJ1-3): DSGVTQTPKHLITATGQRVTLRCSPRSGDLSVYWYQQSLDQGLQFLIQYYNGEERAKGNILERFSAQQFPDLHSELNLSSLELGDSALYFCASSAGPGNTIYFGEGSWLTVV.

The chain is built from TRBV2 and TRBJ2-5, with 7 bases fitting TRBD2. The CDR3 is 13 amino acids. V dropped 6 bases and J dropped 4; count of bases not matched to a gene: 5. Germline V lookup: CDR1 SNHLY, CDR2 FYNNEI. CDR3 in amino acids: CASRKRLAETQYF. The CDR3 coding sequence is TGTGCCAGCAGGAAAAGACTAGCAGAGACCCAGTACTTC. The variable domain in full, completed from reference TRBV2 and TRBJ2-5, reads EPEVTQTPSHQVTQMGQEVILRCVPISNHLYFYWYRQILGQKVEFLVSFYNNEISEKSEIFDDQFSVERPDGSNFTLKIRSTKLEDSAMYFCASRKRLAETQYFGPGTRLLVL.

V is TRBV28 and J is TRBJ2-7; weak D call: TRBD1 (5 bases). Germline-derived CDR1 and CDR2 are MDHEN and SYDVKM. The CDR3 runs 15 residues. V lost 6 bases, J lost 2 bases, and 17 bases lay in between. CDR3 bases: TGTGCCAGCAGCCCCCCAGACAGCTGGGCCTACGAGCAGTACTTC. It is translated as CASSPPDSWAYEQYF.

CDR3 sequence (DNA): TGTGCCAGCAGTTACTTTTCTAGCGGGAGCACCGGGGAGCTGTTTTTT. Its protein is CASSYFSSGSTGELFF. The V and J genes are TRBV6-5 and TRBJ2-2, with TRBD2 identical over 10 bases. V was clipped by 1 base and J by 4 bases; unmatched bases: 3. CDR3 length: 16 residues. Germline lookup yields CDR1 MNHEY and CDR2 SVGAGI.